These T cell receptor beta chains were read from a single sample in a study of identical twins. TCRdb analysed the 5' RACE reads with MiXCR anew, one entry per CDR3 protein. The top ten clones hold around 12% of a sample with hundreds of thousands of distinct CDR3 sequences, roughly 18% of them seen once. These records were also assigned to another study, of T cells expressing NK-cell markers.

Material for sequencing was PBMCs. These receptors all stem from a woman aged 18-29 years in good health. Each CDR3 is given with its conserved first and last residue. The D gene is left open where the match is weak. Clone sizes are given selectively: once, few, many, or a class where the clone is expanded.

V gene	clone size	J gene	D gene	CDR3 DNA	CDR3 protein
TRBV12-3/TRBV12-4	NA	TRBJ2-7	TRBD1	TGTGCCAGCAGTTTCTCTGACAGGGTATCCCACGAGCAGTACTTC	CASSFSDRVSHEQYF
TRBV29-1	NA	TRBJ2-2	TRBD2	TGCAGCGTTGGTGGGCTAGCGGGAGCACACACCGGGGAGCTGTTTTTT	CSVGGLAGAHTGELFF
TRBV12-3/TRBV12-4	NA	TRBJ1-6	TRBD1	TGTGCCAGCAGTTTTTGGGACAGGGGGTCACCCCTCCACTTT	CASSFWDRGSPLHF
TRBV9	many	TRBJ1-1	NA	TGTGCCAGCAGCGTAGGTCATCCCGAGGAGAACACTGAAGCTTTCTTT	CASSVGHPEENTEAFF
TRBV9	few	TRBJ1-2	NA	TGTGCCAGCAACTCCGGGGCCTATGGCTACACCTTC	CASNSGAYGYTF
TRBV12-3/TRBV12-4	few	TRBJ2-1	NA	TGTGCCAGCAGTTTGCGGGTGGGCAATGAGCAGTTCTTC	CASSLRVGNEQFF
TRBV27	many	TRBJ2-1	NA	TGTGCCAGCAGTTTAGCGGCCAGCTCCTACAATGAGCAGTTCTTC	CASSLAASSYNEQFF
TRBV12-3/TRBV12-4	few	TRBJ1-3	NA	TGTGCCAGCGGACAGAGCTTCTCTGGAAACACCATATATTTT	CASGQSFSGNTIYF
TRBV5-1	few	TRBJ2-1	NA	TGCGCCAGTTATGGACTGAATGAGCAGTTCTTC	CASYGLNEQFF
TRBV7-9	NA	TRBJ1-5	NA	TGTGCCAGCAGCTCCATTGGACCGAATCAGCCCCAGCATTTT	CASSSIGPNQPQHF
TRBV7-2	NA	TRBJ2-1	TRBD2	TGTGCCAGCAGCCTTGGACTAGCGCAAGCCTACAATGAGCAGTTCTTC	CASSLGLAQAYNEQFF
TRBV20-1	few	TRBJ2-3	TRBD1	TGCAGTGCTAGCCGACAGGGGGATACGCAGTATTTT	CSASRQGDTQYF
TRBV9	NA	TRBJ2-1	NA	TGTGCCAGCAGCCTACGGACAGTGTCCTACAATGAGCAGTTCTTC	CASSLRTVSYNEQFF
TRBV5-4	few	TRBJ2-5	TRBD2	TGTGCCAGCAGCTTGGGGAGCGGGGGGGACCAAGAGACCCAGTACTTC	CASSLGSGGDQETQYF